The 10 T cell receptor beta chains reported below all come from one sample, sequenced in a study of shared clonotypes between healthy human individuals. Assay: immunoSEQ multiplex PCR; the TCRdb copy retains only in-frame clones and omits some. Of 730,000 or so clones listed, around 72% are singletons. The sample taken for sequencing was memory CD4+ T cells sorted from blood. Subset indicated: CD45RA-negative fraction. The receptors were sampled from a woman aged 25 to 39 in good health.

V usage is TRBV28 and J usage is TRBJ1-3; no clear D gene. The CDR3 has 13 amino acids. V was trimmed by 10 bases and J by 4 bases, leaving 14 bases between them. Looked up from germline, CDR1 is MDHEN and CDR2 is SYDVKM. The CDR3 bases are TGTGCCACCTATAATTTCGCGGGAAACACCATATATTTT. Its translation is CATYNFAGNTIYF.

Only a few counts were recorded for this clone. The chain combines TRBV5-1 with TRBJ2-7; TRBD1 aligns across 12 bases. CDR3 length: 14 amino acids. The J segment lost 6 bases and the V segment lost 4 bases, leaving 5 bases of the junction unmatched. Per the germline V gene, CDR1 is SGHRS and CDR2 is YFSETQ. In nucleotides, the CDR3 is TGCGCCAGCAGCGACGGGACAGGGGGCCTCGAGCAGTACTTC. It specifies CASSDGTGGLEQYF.

This clone was observed once. The chain couples TRBV19 to TRBJ2-3; 10 nucleotides agree with TRBD2. V gave up 6 bases and J gave up 2 bases; unmatched junction bases: 8. CDR1 LNHDA and CDR2 SQIVND come from the germline V gene (reference sequence). The CDR3 consists of 16 residues. The CDR3 protein is CASSHLAGAFTDTQYF. The CDR3 coding sequence is TGTGCCAGTAGCCATCTAGCGGGGGCCTTCACAGATACGCAGTATTTT.

The gene calls are TRBV6-1 and TRBJ2-1; TRBD2 matches at 12 bases. V trimming: 8 bases; J trimming: 6 bases; junction bases outside the gene matches: 5. The CDR3 spans 14 residues. CDR1 and CDR2 (germline): MNHNS, SASEGT. This CDR3 is CASLAGGRGNEQFF. The DNA for the CDR3 is TGTGCCAGCCTAGCGGGAGGGAGGGGCAATGAGCAGTTCTTC.

This clone showed up just a few times. The chain couples TRBV2 to TRBJ1-3; no clear D. With 5 bases removed from V and 4 bases from J, the gap between germline ends came to 6 bases. The CDR3 length is 12 residues. Per germline, CDR1 SNHLY and CDR2 FYNNEI. Here the CDR3 DNA reads TGTGCCAGCAGTCTGAACGGAAACACCATATATTTT. This sequence encodes CASSLNGNTIYF.

This clone came up a few times. Other nucleotide sequences in the sample specify the same CDR3. This chain joins TRBV29-1 and TRBJ2-2, with D perhaps TRBD1 (6 bases). Germline values: CDR1 SQVTM, CDR2 ANQGSEA. The CDR3 has 15 residues. The V and J ends lost 0 bases and 1 base respectively, with 9 bases between them. This CDR3 reads CSVEDLGQNTGELFF. The CDR3 bases are TGCAGCGTTGAAGATCTGGGACAGAACACCGGGGAGCTGTTTTTT.

To note about this clone: Compared with germline, one end of the junction differs, possibly owing to a read error. The chain links TRBV19 to TRBJ1-3, with D hard to call. The germline V gene encodes CDR1 LNHDA and CDR2 SQIVND (reference sequence). This CDR3 has 14 residues. The CDR3 sequence is CASGEVASRNTIYF. CDR3 coding DNA: TGTGCCAGTGGGGAGGTGGCCTCTCGAAACACCATATATTTT.

This clone was seen only once. The chain combines TRBV7-9 with TRBJ2-5; tentatively, D is TRBD2 (6 bases). The CDR3 runs to 13 residues. The germline CDR1 and CDR2 sequences are SEHNR and FQNEAQ (reference sequence). V was shortened by 5 bases and J by 2 bases, with 9 bases between the two germline ends. The CDR3 nucleotides are TGTGCCAGCAGCCACGGGGGACAAGAGACCCAGTACTTC. Protein sequence: CASSHGGQETQYF. The full variable domain, with the rest looked up from reference TRBV7-9 and TRBJ2-5, is DTGVSQNPRHKITKRGQNVTFRCDPISEHNRLYWYRQTLGQGPEFLTYFQNEAQLEKSRLLSDRFSAERPKGSFSTLEIQRTEQGDSAMYLCASSHGGQETQYFGPGTRLLVL.

The chain combines TRBV29-1 with TRBJ2-1; D not certain. V lost 4 bases and J lost 5, with 3 bases in between. The germline gives CDR1 SQVTM, CDR2 ANQGSEA. This CDR3 contains 10 residues. DNA for the CDR3: TGCAGCGTTGTGCACAATGAGCAGTTCTTC. Translating gives CSVVHNEQFF.

The gene calls are TRBV13 and TRBJ2-4, with 7 bases matching TRBD1. The CDR3 length is 14 residues. The germline V gene has CDR1 PRHDT and CDR2 FYEKMQ (reference sequence). V was pared by 3 bases and J by 3 bases, with 2 bases of the junction left unmatched. In DNA, the CDR3 is TGTGCCAGCAGCTTCCGACAGGGCAAAAACATTCAGTACTTC. Translation gives CASSFRQGKNIQYF.